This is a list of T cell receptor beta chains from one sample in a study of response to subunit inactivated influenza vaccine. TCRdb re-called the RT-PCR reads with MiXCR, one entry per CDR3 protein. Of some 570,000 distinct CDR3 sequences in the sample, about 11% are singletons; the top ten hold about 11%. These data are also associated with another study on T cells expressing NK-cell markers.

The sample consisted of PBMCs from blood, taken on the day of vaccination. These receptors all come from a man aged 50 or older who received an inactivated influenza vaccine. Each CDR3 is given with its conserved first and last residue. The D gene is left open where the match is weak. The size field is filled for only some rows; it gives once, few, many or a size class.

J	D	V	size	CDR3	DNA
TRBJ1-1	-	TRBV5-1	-	CASSSDIFSEAFF	TGCGCCAGCAGCTCGGACATCTTCTCTGAAGCTTTCTTT
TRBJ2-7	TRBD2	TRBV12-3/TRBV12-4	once	CASGGLADEQYF	TGTGCCAGCGGGGGACTAGCGGACGAGCAGTACTTC
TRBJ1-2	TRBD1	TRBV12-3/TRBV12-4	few	CASSLPGQGVYGYTF	TGTGCCAGCAGTTTACCGGGACAGGGGGTCTATGGCTACACCTTC
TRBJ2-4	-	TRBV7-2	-	CASSLVSGGDQYF	TGTGCCAGCAGCTTAGTGTCAGGCGGGGACCAGTACTTC
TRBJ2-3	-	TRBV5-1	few	CASSLAGQGDTQYF	TGCGCCAGCAGCTTGGCCGGGCAGGGAGATACGCAGTATTTT
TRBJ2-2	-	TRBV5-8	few	CASSPTSGELFF	TGTGCCAGCAGCCCGACAAGCGGGGAGCTGTTTTTT
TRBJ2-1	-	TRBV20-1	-	CSAKNAGRGNEQFF	TGCAGTGCTAAGAACGCAGGGCGCGGCAATGAGCAGTTCTTC
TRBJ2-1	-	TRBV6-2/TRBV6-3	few	CASSYSPGSGVNEQFF	TGTGCCAGCAGTTACTCCCCCGGGTCGGGGGTAAATGAGCAGTTCTTC
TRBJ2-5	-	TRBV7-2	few	CASSLGPGRKKETQYF	TGTGCCAGCAGCTTAGGTCCAGGGAGGAAAAAAGAGACCCAGTACTTC
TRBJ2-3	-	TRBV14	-	CASSQDGSRRDTQYF	TGTGCCAGCAGCCAAGATGGCTCCCGAAGGGATACGCAGTATTTT
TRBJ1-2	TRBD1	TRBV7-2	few	CASRPTGVNGYTF	TGTGCCAGCAGACCGACAGGGGTGAATGGCTACACCTTC
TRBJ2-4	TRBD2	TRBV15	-	CATSRDAAGGNIQYF	TGTGCCACCAGCAGAGACGCCGCGGGGGGAAACATTCAGTACTTC
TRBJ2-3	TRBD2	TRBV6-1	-	CASRKSPGLATDTQYF	TGTGCCAGCAGGAAAAGCCCGGGACTAGCTACAGATACGCAGTATTTT
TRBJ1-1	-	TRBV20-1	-	CSAWWGMSAFF	TGCAGTGCTTGGTGGGGGATGTCGGCTTTCTTT
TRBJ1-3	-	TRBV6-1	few	CASSDPLSGNTIYF	TGTGCCAGCAGTGACCCCTTGTCTGGAAACACCATATATTTT
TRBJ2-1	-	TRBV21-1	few	CASSKALSRFGHNEQFF	TGTGCCAGCAGCAAAGCGCTTTCAAGATTCGGCCACAATGAGCAGTTCTTC